This passage covers 27 T cell receptor beta chains from one sample sequenced in a study of blood T cell repertoires in COVID-19. Libraries were prepared by immunoSEQ multiplex PCR; TCRdb keeps only in-frame clonotypes and omits some of them. Here the sample spans about 250,000 clones, 70% to 90% being singletons. Source material: peripheral blood. These receptors came from a man older than 75 with acute or convalescent COVID-19.

The chain employs TRBV5-6 and TRBJ2-6, with TRBD2 as a possible D gene (6 bases). The CDR3 length is 16 residues. Germline loops: CDR1 SGHDT, CDR2 YYEEEE. Deletions cut 6 bases from V and 0 bases from J, with 13 bases between. The CDR3 reads CASTGGDYSGANVLTF. For the CDR3, the DNA is TGTGCCAGCACCGGAGGGGATTACTCTGGGGCCAACGTCCTGACTTTC. Using reference TRBV5-6 and TRBJ2-6 for the parts outside the CDR3, the full variable domain is DAGVTQSPTHLIKTRGQQVTLRCSPKSGHDTVSWYQQALGQGPQFIFQYYEEEERQRGNFPDRFSGHQFPNYSSELNVNALLLGDSALYLCASTGGDYSGANVLTFGAGSRLTVL.

The CDR3 nucleotides read TGCGCCACCACGAAGGGACTAGCGGGTCCCACAACCCCATACGAGCAGTACTTC. It translates to CATTKGLAGPTTPYEQYF. This sequence joins TRBV5-1 and TRBJ2-7; 12 nucleotides line up with TRBD2. V shed 9 bases, J shed 4 bases, and the junction held 20 bases outside the gene matches. There are 18 residues in the CDR3. Germline lookup yields CDR1 SGHRS and CDR2 YFSETQ.

This clone was seen only once. The CDR3 nucleotides are TGTGCCAGCAGTCCCAGGGGGTACCAAGAGACCCAGTACTTC. This translates into CASSPRGYQETQYF. The rearrangement uses TRBV6-5 and TRBJ2-5; TRBD1 matches at 7 bases. The germline V gene has CDR1 MNHEY and CDR2 SVGAGI. Trimming took 5 bases from V and 0 from J; bases not matched to a gene: 3. The CDR3 loop spans 14 amino acids.

This clone was seen more than once but under ten times. The chain combines TRBV10-1 with TRBJ2-4, with a possible D match to TRBD1 (6 bases). The CDR3 loop spans 21 amino acids. Germline V gives CDR1 WNHNN, CDR2 SYGVQD (reference sequence). V was shortened by 0 bases and J by 1 base, with 25 bases between the two germline ends. The CDR3 bases are TGCGCCAGCAGTGAGTCGATGGTTAGGACAGAGATTCCCCGGGCCAAAAACATTCAGTACTTC. This translates into CASSESMVRTEIPRAKNIQYF.

J is TRBJ2-7 and V is TRBV7-2; weak D call: TRBD1 (6 bases). The CDR3 is 13 residues long. Germline CDR1 reads SGHTA; CDR2 reads FQGNSA. The ends were cut back, 5 bases at V and 4 bases at J, with 12 bases in the middle. CDR3 residues: CASSLGHNYEQYF. CDR3 nucleotide sequence: TGTGCCAGCAGCCTGGGACACAATTACGAGCAGTACTTC.

This clone was recorded only once. The chain joins TRBV2 to TRBJ1-5; 8 nucleotides align to TRBD1. The CDR3 runs to 15 residues. CDR1 is SNHLY, CDR2 FYNNEI, per germline. The ends lost 8 bases at V and 2 bases at J; junction bases unmatched: 8. Here the CDR3 DNA reads TGTGCCAGCCAGGCACAGGGGGTGGGCAATCAGCCCCAGCATTTT. As protein: CASQAQGVGNQPQHF.

This clone occurred a few times. V and J are TRBV6-2 or TRBV6-3 and TRBJ2-2; D unresolved. The length of the CDR3 is 14 residues. Per germline, CDR1 MNHEY and CDR2 SVGEGT. V was cut by 4 bases and J by 6 bases, with 12 bases left in between. The CDR3 is CASSSKLYAGELFF. The CDR3 DNA reads as TGTGCCAGCAGTTCTAAACTATACGCCGGGGAGCTGTTTTTT.

This clone was recorded once. The gene calls are TRBV6-8 and TRBJ2-7; D call uncertain. There are 14 residues in the CDR3. Germline CDR1 MNHGY, CDR2 SAAAGT. Trimming removed 4 bases from V and 2 bases from J, with 12 bases in between. CDR3 loop: CASSLPSLAYEQYF. CDR3 sequence (DNA): TGTGCCAGCAGTTTACCGAGTCTAGCCTACGAGCAGTACTTC.

The rearrangement uses TRBV29-1 and TRBJ2-1; 13 positions match TRBD2. V lost 6 bases, J lost 8 bases, and 7 bases stayed unmatched. Germline V gene data show CDR1 as SQVTM and CDR2 as ANQGSEA. The CDR3 is 14 residues long. CDR3 sequence reads: CSVKTSGGWDEQFF. As DNA, the CDR3 is TGCAGCGTAAAGACTAGCGGGGGGTGGGATGAGCAGTTCTTC.

The chain links TRBV29-1 to TRBJ1-2; D remains ambiguous. V was cut by 6 bases and J by 7 bases, with 18 bases left in between. The CDR3 sequence is 13 residues long. The germline V gene encodes CDR1 SQVTM and CDR2 ANQGSEA. This chain's CDR3 is CSVLRSQLAGYTF. In DNA form, the CDR3 reads TGCAGCGTCCTGCGGAGCCAATTGGCTGGCTACACCTTC.

The sample holds one count of this clone. The chain recombines TRBV7-6 with TRBJ2-2; 12 bases line up with TRBD2. This CDR3 is 16 amino acids long. Germline loops: CDR1 SGHVS, CDR2 FNYEAQ. Trimming removed 4 bases from V and 1 base from J; junction bases left unmatched: 1. This CDR3 is CASSSSGGVNTGELFF. For the CDR3, the DNA is TGTGCCAGCAGCTCTAGCGGGGGGGTGAACACCGGGGAGCTGTTTTTT.

The chain is built from TRBV20-1 and TRBJ2-1; TRBD2 matches 14 bases. The CDR3 consists of 15 residues. CDR1 is DFQATT and CDR2 is SNEGSKA in the germline V gene (reference sequence). V trimming: 3 bases; J trimming: 6 bases; junction bases outside the gene matches: 4. This CDR3 reads CSASRLAGGLNEQFF. CDR3 in DNA: TGCAGTGCTAGTAGACTAGCGGGAGGGCTCAATGAGCAGTTCTTC.

The chain has TRBV7-9 and TRBJ1-4; 7 nucleotides line up with TRBD1. After removal of 4 bases from V and 2 bases from J, the junction contained 7 bases not matched to a gene. Germline V gene data show CDR1 as SEHNR and CDR2 as FQNEAQ (reference sequence). CDR3 length: 16 amino acids. The CDR3 DNA follows: TGTGCCAGCAGCTGGGACAGTGGGATCACTAATGAAAAACTGTTTTTT. It encodes CASSWDSGITNEKLFF.

V usage is TRBV10-3 and J usage is TRBJ2-7; 10 bases line up with TRBD2. There are 15 residues in the CDR3. CDR1 is ENHRY and CDR2 is SYGVKD in the germline V gene. Trimming took 2 bases from V and 2 from J; bases not matched to a gene: 3. The CDR3 nucleotides are TGTGCCATCAGTGAGGGACTAGCGGAAGCCTACGAGCAGTACTTC. Its protein product is CAISEGLAEAYEQYF.

The V call is TRBV7-2, the J call TRBJ2-3; 12 nucleotides agree with TRBD2. Per the germline V gene, CDR1 is SGHTA and CDR2 is FQGNSA. Unmatched junction bases numbered 8, after V lost 5 bases and J lost 5 bases. This CDR3 contains 16 residues. The CDR3 spells CASSPRLAGAGDTQYF. The CDR3 DNA follows: TGTGCCAGCAGCCCCCGACTAGCGGGAGCGGGAGATACGCAGTATTTT.

This clone was seen once. The chain employs TRBV5-4 and TRBJ1-2; 7 positions agree with TRBD1. Looked up from germline, CDR1 is SGHNT and CDR2 is YYREEE (reference sequence). Losses at the gene ends were 2 bases for V and 7 bases for J; bases not matched to a gene: 5. This CDR3 comprises 13 residues. The CDR3, as DNA: TGTGCCAGCAGCTTAGACAGGGTTTCTGGCTACACCTTC. Translated: CASSLDRVSGYTF.

The gene calls are TRBV19 and TRBJ2-1; 14 positions match TRBD2. The CDR3 contains 16 residues. Germline V gene data show CDR1 as LNHDA and CDR2 as SQIVND (reference sequence). The V segment lost 2 bases and the J segment 8 bases; nucleotides outside the gene matches: 5. CDR3 nucleotides: TGTGCCAGTAGTATATCCGGGACTAGCGGGAGCTATGAGCAGTTCTTC. This encodes CASSISGTSGSYEQFF. Full variable domain (missing parts from reference TRBV19 and TRBJ2-1): DGGITQSPKYLFRKEGQNVTLSCEQNLNHDAMYWYRQDPGQGLRLIYYSQIVNDFQKGDIAEGYSVSREKKESFPLTVTSAQKNPTAFYLCASSISGTSGSYEQFFGPGTRLTVL.

The V and J genes are TRBV5-1 and TRBJ2-2; D not certain. The germline gives CDR1 SGHRS, CDR2 YFSETQ. The length of the CDR3 is 13 residues. V dropped 2 bases and J dropped 7 bases, with 9 bases sitting between them. The DNA of the CDR3 is TGCGCCAGCAGCTTAACAGCTATCGGGGAGCTGTTTTTT. Its protein product is CASSLTAIGELFF.

The genes are TRBV10-3 and TRBJ2-5, with D perhaps TRBD2 (6 bases). The germline V gene encodes CDR1 ENHRY and CDR2 SYGVKD. Trimming removed 4 bases at V and 2 bases at J, with 8 bases between. The CDR3 extends over 13 amino acids. CDR3 DNA sequence: TGTGCCATCAGTGTAGGACTACAAGAGACCCAGTACTTC. Translation gives CAISVGLQETQYF.

This CDR3 reads CASSSGLVRADEQFF. The CDR3 coding sequence is TGTGCCAGCAGCTCGGGACTAGTCCGAGCCGATGAGCAGTTCTTC. The V and J genes are TRBV7-9 and TRBJ2-1, with 8 positions matching TRBD2. There are 15 residues in the CDR3. Trimming cost V 4 bases and J 8 bases; bases outside gene matches: 10. Germline assignment: CDR1 SEHNR and CDR2 FQNEAQ (reference sequence).

V is TRBV24-1 and J is TRBJ2-7; D is uncertain. This CDR3 is 13 amino acids long. Germline V gives CDR1 KGHDR, CDR2 SFDVKD. V lost 4 bases, J lost 1 base, and 7 bases lay in between. The CDR3 protein is CATSDQNSYEQYF. CDR3 bases: TGTGCCACCAGTGACCAGAATTCCTACGAGCAGTACTTC.

The rearrangement joins TRBV6-5 to TRBJ1-6, with TRBD1 matching over 8 bases. The germline V gene encodes CDR1 MNHEY and CDR2 SVGAGI. The CDR3 is 15 residues long. The junction had 10 bases not matched to a gene; V was cut back by 6 bases and J by 9 bases. The CDR3 nucleotides read TGTGCCAGCAGGGTCGGACAGGGCCAAAGTTCACCCCTCCACTTT. Its translation: CASRVGQGQSSPLHF.

This chain joins TRBV27 and TRBJ1-1, with TRBD1 identical over 9 bases. Unmatched junction bases numbered 3, after V lost 3 bases and J lost 1 base. The CDR3 sequence is 15 residues long. Germline-derived CDR1 and CDR2 are MNHEY and SMNVEV (reference sequence). CDR3 sequence (DNA): TGTGCCAGCAGTTTTAGGACAGGGGCGAACACTGAAGCTTTCTTT. Amino acids: CASSFRTGANTEAFF.

The J gene is TRBJ2-7, the V gene TRBV29-1; no definite D call. This CDR3 is built from 12 residues. V lost 4 bases to trimming and J lost 2 bases, with 9 bases between them. Germline CDR1 SQVTM, CDR2 ANQGSEA. As DNA, the CDR3 is TGCAGCGTTGCACCAGGAACCTACGAGCAGTACTTC. Translating it yields CSVAPGTYEQYF.

Concerning this clone: The junction departs from the called germline gene at one end, perhaps through a read error. Different DNA sequences within this sample yield the same CDR3. The rearrangement links TRBV6-1 to TRBJ2-7, with 8 bases identical to TRBD1. From germline, CDR1 is MNHNS and CDR2 SASEGT. The CDR3 extends over 14 amino acids. The CDR3 DNA reads TGCGCCAGCAGTGAGAGGACAGGGCTCTACGAGCAGTACTTC. Its protein product is CASSERTGLYEQYF.

J is TRBJ2-7 and V is TRBV7-2; the D is unclear. The CDR3 has 13 amino acids. Germline V CDR1 and CDR2: SGHTA, FQGNSA. V lost 7 bases to trimming and J lost 6 bases, with 16 bases between them. CDR3 sequence reads: CASTPMWSPEQYF. CDR3 DNA sequence: TGTGCCAGCACCCCCATGTGGAGTCCCGAGCAGTACTTC.

This chain links TRBV4-1 with TRBJ1-6; no clear D. The CDR3 totals 16 residues. Per germline, CDR1 MGHRA and CDR2 YSYEKL. The V end was cut by 4 bases, the J end by 7 bases, with 17 bases between. DNA of the CDR3: TGCGCCAGCAGCCGGCAAGCGGACGTCGGGAATTCACCCCTCCACTTT. Amino acid sequence: CASSRQADVGNSPLHF.